Below are 8 T cell receptor beta chains sequenced from a single sample in a study of blood T cell repertoires in COVID-19. Measured with immunoSEQ multiplex PCR; TCRdb has only the in-frame clones, and not every one. The data show more than 150,000 clones, roughly three quarters seen once. Sample: PBMCs or T cells enriched from blood (not recorded which). Source of these receptors: a man in his 60s who had been exposed to COVID-19.

The rearrangement links TRBV3-1 (or the pseudogene TRBV3-2) to TRBJ2-1; tentatively, D is TRBD1 (6 bases). Germline assignment: CDR1 LGHDT and CDR2 YNNKEL (reference sequence). Trimming cost V 6 bases and J 5 bases, with 17 bases left between them. The CDR3 loop spans 15 amino acids. The CDR3 DNA is TGTGCCAGCAGACAACTCGGACAGTCCGACAATGAGCAGTTCTTC. This encodes CASRQLGQSDNEQFF.

V and J are TRBV7-8 and TRBJ2-1; 13 nucleotides align to TRBD2. With 4 bases clipped from V and 0 bases from J, the junction kept 6 bases outside the gene matches. The CDR3 covers 18 residues. Per germline, CDR1 SGHVS and CDR2 FQNEAQ. CDR3 residues: CASSWPRTSGSSYNEQFF. In DNA, the CDR3 is TGTGCCAGCAGCTGGCCTCGGACTAGCGGGAGCTCCTACAATGAGCAGTTCTTC.

The genes are TRBV6-1 and TRBJ2-1; the D gene is possibly TRBD2 (5 bases). This CDR3 comprises 15 residues. The V end was cut by 0 bases, the J end by 8 bases, with 14 bases between. From germline, CDR1 is MNHNS and CDR2 SASEGT. CDR3 sequence reads: CASSEAPNTGDEQFF. The CDR3, as DNA: TGTGCCAGCAGTGAAGCCCCTAACACCGGGGATGAGCAGTTCTTC.

V and J are TRBV19 and TRBJ2-1, with TRBD1 as a possible D gene (6 bases). Trimming shortened V by 3 bases and J by 2 bases, and 14 bases separated the two germline ends. This CDR3 has 16 residues. The germline V gene has CDR1 LNHDA and CDR2 SQIVND (reference sequence). The CDR3 coding sequence is TGTGCCAGTAGTATTTGGGGAACAGGGACCTACAATGAGCAGTTCTTC. Translated, it gives CASSIWGTGTYNEQFF.

The rearrangement uses TRBV11-2 and TRBJ2-1; D unresolved. Germline V lookup: CDR1 SGHAT, CDR2 FQNNGV. Trimming removed 0 bases at V and 3 bases at J, with 6 bases between. This CDR3 comprises 14 residues. The CDR3 reads CASSLESRYNEQFF. The CDR3 DNA reads as TGTGCCAGCAGCTTAGAATCGCGCTACAATGAGCAGTTCTTC.

The V call is TRBV7-9, the J call TRBJ2-5, with 8 nucleotides matching TRBD2. The CDR3 is made up of 17 amino acids. V lost 4 bases, J lost 2 bases, and 12 bases stayed unmatched. CDR1 and CDR2 from the germline V gene are SEHNR and FQNEAQ (reference sequence). In DNA form, the CDR3 reads TGTGCCAGCAGCTCGCTAAGGCTAGCGGGTAAACAAGAGACCCAGTACTTC. Translating it yields CASSSLRLAGKQETQYF.

V and J are TRBV6-1 and TRBJ2-7; 11 nucleotides match TRBD1. This CDR3 is 14 amino acids long. Germline CDR1 MNHNS, CDR2 SASEGT. V was pared by 6 bases and J by 2 bases, with 3 bases of the junction left unmatched. Written as DNA, the CDR3 is TGTGCCAGCAGCCGGACAGGGGGCCCCTACGAGCAGTACTTC. Encoded protein: CASSRTGGPYEQYF.

This clone was recorded only once. The chain employs TRBV7-3 and TRBJ1-2, with a weak D call TRBD1 (5 bases). This CDR3 spans 15 amino acids. Trimming pared 5 bases from V and 4 bases from J, leaving 17 bases between. The germline V gene has CDR1 SGHTA and CDR2 FQGTGA. The DNA for the CDR3 is TGTGCCAGCAGCCCCGTGGGGGGGAGGGGCTATGGCTACACCTTC. It yields the protein CASSPVGGRGYGYTF. Filled out from reference TRBV7-3 and TRBJ1-2, the complete variable domain reads GAGVSQTPSNKVTEKGKYVELRCDPISGHTALYWYRQSLGQGPEFLIYFQGTGAADDSGLPNDRFFAVRPEGSVSTLKIQRTERGDSAVYLCASSPVGGRGYGYTFGSGTRLTVV.